This entry features one T cell receptor beta chain sequence. The CDR3 runs to 16 residues. The V gene end was trimmed by 2 bases and the J gene end by 8 bases; junction bases not matched to a gene: 11. Germline values: CDR1 MNHEY, CDR2 SMNVEV (reference sequence). This sample is part of a study of blood T cell repertoires in COVID-19. Overall study context: The analysed material was cDNA or gDNA that came from T cells, B-cell-depleted T cells, or PBMCs.

Authors' data handling: Amplified reference gene primers provided the basis for estimating nucleated cell counts. Libraries were prepared by immunoSEQ multiplex PCR; TCRdb keeps only in-frame clonotypes and omits some of them. That table furnishes V, J and clone size, whereas the DNA furnished D and trimming. The sample lists 200,000 to 250,000 clones, roughly 84% seen once, with about 13% in the top ten. The J gene is TRBJ1-4, the V gene TRBV27; 7 nucleotides align to TRBD1. The sample was peripheral blood. This clonotype was sampled from a human donor in a cohort sampled during active COVID-19. The CDR3 region has the DNA TGTGCCAGCAGTTTAATCAGGACAGGTGTAGGAGAAAAACTGTTTTTT. Protein: CASSLIRTGVGEKLFF.